This T cell receptor beta chain emerged from a study of Ad26.COV2.S vaccination and SARS-CoV-2 variants. Overall study findings and caveats: Once vaccination had occurred, spike-specific CD8+ and CD4+ T cell responses reportedly showed substantial breadth. Vaccinated and placebo-treated recipients had similar non-spike TCR breadth. Breadth and depth estimates from TCRs may understate total T cell responses.

The treatment is: about 20 received Ad26.COV2.S at low or high dose, single or two shots; several received placebo; per-sample allocation not given. Sampling took place 63 days after the first vaccine or placebo injection. Germline CDR1 is SGHRS and CDR2 is YFSETQ. This CDR3 comprises 14 residues. V lost 4 bases and J 7 bases, leaving 12 bases between the germline ends. Comment on this clone: Its target is not known.

Using immunoSEQ multiplex PCR, the repertoire was profiled, and TCRdb retains in-frame clones only, with some absent. Of 400,000 to 450,000 clones in the sample, less than 95% are singletons; the top ten hold approximately 4.3%. The specimen comprised peripheral blood, sampled in a trial of Ad26.COV2.S vaccine versus placebo. The chain links TRBV5-1 to TRBJ1-6, with D tentatively TRBD1 (6 bases). The TCR originated in a person aged 18 to 65 who received the Ad26.COV2.S COVID-19 vaccine or a placebo. CDR3 residues: CASSPRDTNSPLHF. The CDR3 DNA sequence: TGCGCCAGCAGCCCCCGGGACACGAATTCACCCCTCCACTTT.